The text below deals with one T cell receptor (beta chain). These data are taken from a study of CD8 T cells in Susac syndrome. The germline gives CDR1 DFQATT, CDR2 SNEGSKA (reference sequence). CDR3 size: 14 residues. V was pared by 4 bases and J by 2 bases, with 5 bases of the junction left unmatched. Random hexamers were used to reverse transcribe an amount of 0.5 to 1 ug RNA. Amplification of TCR beta CDR3 spanned 54 Vbeta and 13 Jbeta via immunoSEQ multiplex PCR. TCRdb re-derived calls from the immunoSEQ multiplex PCR reads in MiXCR, one entry per CDR3 protein. The sample records some 190,000 distinct CDR3 sequences, about 94% being singletons. Sequencing of TCR beta was performed on blood CD8+ and CD4+ T cells. Negative isolation yielded CD4+ and CD8+ T cells, and FACS enriched TEMRA cells.

The J gene is TRBJ2-3, the V gene TRBV20-1, with 8 nucleotides matching TRBD2. The TCR comes from a human donor with multiple sclerosis. The sequenced sample consisted of CD4+ T cells from PBMCs. CDR3 nucleotides: TGCAGTGCTAAAGCGGGGGAATCCACAGATACGCAGTATTTT. This sequence encodes CSAKAGESTDTQYF.